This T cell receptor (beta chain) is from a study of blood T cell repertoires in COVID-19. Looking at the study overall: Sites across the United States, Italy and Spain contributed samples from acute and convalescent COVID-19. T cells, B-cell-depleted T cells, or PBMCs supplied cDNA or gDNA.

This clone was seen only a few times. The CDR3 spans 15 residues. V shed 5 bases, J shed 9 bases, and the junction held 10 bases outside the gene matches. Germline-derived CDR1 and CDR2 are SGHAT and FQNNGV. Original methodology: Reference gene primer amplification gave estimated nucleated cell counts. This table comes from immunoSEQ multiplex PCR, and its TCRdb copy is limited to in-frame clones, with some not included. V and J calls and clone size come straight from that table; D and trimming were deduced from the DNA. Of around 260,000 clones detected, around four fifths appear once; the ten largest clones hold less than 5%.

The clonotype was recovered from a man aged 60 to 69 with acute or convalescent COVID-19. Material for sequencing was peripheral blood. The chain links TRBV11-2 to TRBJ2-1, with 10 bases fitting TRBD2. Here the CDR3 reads CASSAQAGGLGEQFF. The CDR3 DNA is TGTGCCAGCAGCGCCCAAGCGGGAGGGCTGGGTGAGCAGTTCTTC.